These T cell receptor beta chains were read from a single sample in a study of shared clonotypes between healthy human individuals. Sequencing was performed with immunoSEQ multiplex PCR; in TCRdb, only in-frame clones are kept and a portion is missing. The sample records about 92,000 clones, roughly 45% being singletons. Input material: PBMCs. The receptors here all came from a woman in her forties in good health. Some clones in this sample may be carry-over from other donors' samples. CDR3s include the opening cysteine and the closing phenylalanine or tryptophan. D genes are given only for firm matches. Some rows mark clone size as missing; the rest say once, few, many or name a class of expanded clone.

j_call: TRBJ2-7; v_call: TRBV5-1; clone_size: NA; d_call: NA; cdr3_nt: TGCGCCAGCAGCTTGGAGAGCGGGCCCTACGAGCAGTACTTC; cdr3_aa: CASSLESGPYEQYF
j_call: TRBJ2-2; v_call: TRBV20-1; clone_size: many; d_call: NA; cdr3_nt: TGCAGTGTTGGGGCGACCGGGGAGCTGTTTTTT; cdr3_aa: CSVGATGELFF
j_call: TRBJ1-1; v_call: TRBV30; clone_size: many; d_call: NA; cdr3_nt: TGTGCCTGGAGTCGAGGGTACACTGAAGCTTTCTTT; cdr3_aa: CAWSRGYTEAFF
j_call: TRBJ2-5; v_call: TRBV18; clone_size: few; d_call: TRBD1; cdr3_nt: TGTGCCAGCTCACCAGGGACAGAAGAGACCCAGTACTTC; cdr3_aa: CASSPGTEETQYF
j_call: TRBJ1-1; v_call: TRBV28; clone_size: NA; d_call: NA; cdr3_nt: TGTGCCAGCAGTCGACAGGCCTTGAACACTGAAGCTTTCTTT; cdr3_aa: CASSRQALNTEAFF
j_call: TRBJ2-6; v_call: TRBV30; clone_size: many; d_call: TRBD1; cdr3_nt: TGTGCCTGGAGTCGGACAGGGTCGAGCTCTGGGGCCAACGTCCTGACTTTC; cdr3_aa: CAWSRTGSSSGANVLTF
j_call: TRBJ2-3; v_call: TRBV7-8; clone_size: NA; d_call: TRBD2; cdr3_nt: TGTGCCAGCAGCTCTCTATACGGGACTAGCGGGAGTACAGATACGCAGTATTTT; cdr3_aa: CASSSLYGTSGSTDTQYF
j_call: TRBJ2-5; v_call: TRBV15; clone_size: NA; d_call: TRBD1; cdr3_nt: TGTGCCACCAGCAGAAACGGACAGGGAACAGAGACCCAGTACTTC; cdr3_aa: CATSRNGQGTETQYF
j_call: TRBJ2-1; v_call: TRBV10-3; clone_size: many; d_call: NA; cdr3_nt: TGTGCCATCATAAGGGCCGAGAGGAATGAGCAGTTCTTC; cdr3_aa: CAIIRAERNEQFF
j_call: TRBJ2-1; v_call: TRBV7-6; clone_size: few; d_call: NA; cdr3_nt: TGTGCCAGCAGCTTACCTCAGGGGGAGCAGTTCTTC; cdr3_aa: CASSLPQGEQFF
j_call: TRBJ2-7; v_call: TRBV18; clone_size: few; d_call: TRBD2; cdr3_nt: TGTGCCAGCTCGCCCTCGGCAGGGACTAGCGGGAGTTACGAGCAGTACTTC; cdr3_aa: CASSPSAGTSGSYEQYF
j_call: TRBJ2-1; v_call: TRBV6-5; clone_size: many; d_call: NA; cdr3_nt: TGTGCCACCAGGAGGGCTTACTACAATGAGCAGTTCTTC; cdr3_aa: CATRRAYYNEQFF
j_call: TRBJ2-5; v_call: TRBV28; clone_size: NA; d_call: TRBD1; cdr3_nt: TGTGCCAGCAGGAGACAGGGGTGGGAGACCCAGTACTTC; cdr3_aa: CASRRQGWETQYF
j_call: TRBJ1-2; v_call: TRBV5-4; clone_size: many; d_call: NA; cdr3_nt: TGTGCCAGCAGCTTTCAGGGAAGGGCTGGCTACACCTTC; cdr3_aa: CASSFQGRAGYTF
j_call: TRBJ2-5; v_call: TRBV11-3; clone_size: NA; d_call: NA; cdr3_nt: TGTGCCAGCAGCTTCCCGGGTTCGGGGAAGGTGGGAGAGCAGTACTTC; cdr3_aa: CASSFPGSGKVGEQYF
j_call: TRBJ2-3; v_call: TRBV5-1; clone_size: NA; d_call: NA; cdr3_nt: TGCGCCAGCAGCTTGATAAGCGCCAGCACAGATACGCAGTATTTT; cdr3_aa: CASSLISASTDTQYF
j_call: TRBJ1-4; v_call: TRBV28; clone_size: many; d_call: NA; cdr3_nt: TGTGCCAGCAGTTCCGACAGGCCCATTGAAAAACTGTTTTTT; cdr3_aa: CASSSDRPIEKLFF
j_call: TRBJ2-7; v_call: TRBV4-2; clone_size: many; d_call: NA; cdr3_nt: TGTGCCAGCAGCCAAGATAATCTTCCTACTAGCTCCTACGAGCAGTACTTC; cdr3_aa: CASSQDNLPTSSYEQYF
j_call: TRBJ2-7; v_call: TRBV4-1; clone_size: NA; d_call: NA; cdr3_nt: TGCGCCAGCAGCCAAGATCCGGGGGACCTAAGCGAGCAGTACTTC; cdr3_aa: CASSQDPGDLSEQYF
j_call: TRBJ1-3; v_call: TRBV30; clone_size: NA; d_call: NA; cdr3_nt: TGTGCCTGGAGCGCAGGACTCCCTGGAAACACCGTATATTTT; cdr3_aa: CAWSAGLPGNTVYF
j_call: TRBJ2-1; v_call: TRBV10-2; clone_size: few; d_call: TRBD2; cdr3_nt: TGCGCCAGCAACGGACTAGCGGGGGACCGGGGGCAGTTCTTC; cdr3_aa: CASNGLAGDRGQFF
j_call: TRBJ2-1; v_call: TRBV7-9; clone_size: NA; d_call: TRBD2; cdr3_nt: TGTGCCAGCAGCTTAAGGACTAGCGGGAGTGATGAGCAGTTCTTC; cdr3_aa: CASSLRTSGSDEQFF
j_call: TRBJ2-7; v_call: TRBV29-1; clone_size: many; d_call: NA; cdr3_nt: TGCAGCGTTGGGCCCGGGGGGCCCTACGAGCAGTACTTC; cdr3_aa: CSVGPGGPYEQYF
j_call: TRBJ1-2; v_call: TRBV7-9; clone_size: many; d_call: NA; cdr3_nt: TGTGCCAGCAGCGACCGGGACGGCGATCGGGGCTACACCTTC; cdr3_aa: CASSDRDGDRGYTF
j_call: TRBJ2-3; v_call: TRBV6-4; clone_size: few; d_call: NA; cdr3_nt: TGTGCCAGCAGTGAGGGGGGCGGGAGCGGTGCAGATACGCAGTATTTT; cdr3_aa: CASSEGGGSGADTQYF
j_call: TRBJ2-7; v_call: TRBV7-9; clone_size: NA; d_call: TRBD2; cdr3_nt: TGTGCCAGCAGCCCAGGACTAGCGGGACGACACGAGCAGTACTTC; cdr3_aa: CASSPGLAGRHEQYF
j_call: TRBJ1-5; v_call: TRBV6-5; clone_size: NA; d_call: NA; cdr3_nt: TGTGCCAGCAGTGAAGGTGGACAGAATCAGCCCCAGCATTTT; cdr3_aa: CASSEGGQNQPQHF
j_call: TRBJ2-4; v_call: TRBV30; clone_size: NA; d_call: NA; cdr3_nt: TGTGCCTGGAGTGGGGCAAGGGGGTCCAAAAACATTCAGTACTTC; cdr3_aa: CAWSGARGSKNIQYF
j_call: TRBJ2-7; v_call: TRBV5-4; clone_size: NA; d_call: NA; cdr3_nt: TGTGCCAGCAGCCCGACCCGTTGGACCGAGCAGTACTTC; cdr3_aa: CASSPTRWTEQYF
j_call: TRBJ2-5; v_call: TRBV11-2; clone_size: NA; d_call: NA; cdr3_nt: TGTGCCAGCAGCCTACGGGGAACCATATTCCAAGAGACCCAGTACTTC; cdr3_aa: CASSLRGTIFQETQYF
j_call: TRBJ1-2; v_call: TRBV7-9; clone_size: NA; d_call: NA; cdr3_nt: TGTGCCAGCAGCTTAGAGCGGGGCTCTAACTATGGCTACACCTTC; cdr3_aa: CASSLERGSNYGYTF
j_call: TRBJ2-7; v_call: TRBV7-8; clone_size: few; d_call: TRBD1; cdr3_nt: TGTGCCAGCAGGGAGGGACAGGGGCCCTACGAGCAGTACTTC; cdr3_aa: CASREGQGPYEQYF
j_call: TRBJ2-7; v_call: TRBV28; clone_size: NA; d_call: NA; cdr3_nt: TGTGCCAGCAGTTTCGCGCCGTCCTACGAGCAGTACTTC; cdr3_aa: CASSFAPSYEQYF
j_call: TRBJ1-2; v_call: TRBV19; clone_size: NA; d_call: NA; cdr3_nt: TGTGCCAGTAGTATTGGGGCTGGCGGACTCTATGGCTACACCTTC; cdr3_aa: CASSIGAGGLYGYTF
j_call: TRBJ2-5; v_call: TRBV7-2; clone_size: medium-sized; d_call: TRBD2; cdr3_nt: TGTGCCAGCAGCTTAGGTGGGCGGACTAGCGGGGTTGTCCAAGAGACCCAGTACTTC; cdr3_aa: CASSLGGRTSGVVQETQYF